The 8 T cell receptor beta chains below come from one sample, sequenced in a study of blood T cell repertoires in COVID-19. TCRdb's copy holds only in-frame clones and misses some; the assay was immunoSEQ multiplex PCR. This table holds under 200,000 clones, 70% to 90% found once. What was sequenced was peripheral blood. These TCRs come from a woman in her sixties or seventies with acute or convalescent COVID-19.

The chain joins TRBV27 to TRBJ1-1; D uncertain. Trimming left V 2 bases short and J 4 bases short, with 11 bases between. The V gene's germline CDR1 is MNHEY and CDR2 SMNVEV (reference sequence). The CDR3 is 14 amino acids. The DNA of the CDR3 is TGTGCCAGCAGTTTAAAACCAGGTACCACTGAAGCTTTCTTT. This translates into CASSLKPGTTEAFF.

This chain joins TRBV30 and TRBJ1-2; D gene ambiguous. The CDR3 runs 14 residues. Germline V lookup: CDR1 GTSNPN, CDR2 SVGIG (reference sequence). Trimming pared 0 bases from V and 0 bases from J, leaving 8 bases between. As DNA, the CDR3 is TGTGCCTGGAGTGTCCAATTAGCTAACTATGGCTACACCTTC. Translation: CAWSVQLANYGYTF.

J is TRBJ1-1 and V is TRBV7-2, with a possible D match to TRBD1 (5 bases). Between the trimmed V and J ends, which lost 1 base and 0 bases, there was a span of 15 bases. In germline, CDR1 is SGHTA, CDR2 FQGNSA. This CDR3 spans 17 amino acids. For the CDR3, the DNA is TGTGCCAGCAGCTTAGTTGGTTACCAGGGTGTGAACACTGAAGCTTTCTTT. Amino acids: CASSLVGYQGVNTEAFF.

V and J are TRBV7-9 and TRBJ1-5; unclear D gene. The ends were cut back, 5 bases at V and 0 bases at J, with 8 bases in the middle. CDR1 is SEHNR and CDR2 is FQNEAQ in the germline V gene (reference sequence). This CDR3 region has 14 residues. Here the CDR3 DNA reads TGTGCCAGCAGCCCACAGAATAGCAATCAGCCCCAGCATTTT. Encoded protein: CASSPQNSNQPQHF.

This chain joins TRBV7-9 and TRBJ1-3; D might be TRBD1 (5 bases). The CDR3 is 17 amino acids. Germline CDR1 and CDR2: SEHNR and FQNEAQ (reference sequence). Trimming took 2 bases from V and 0 from J, leaving 14 bases between them. CDR3 region: CASSLQGHSGSGNTIYF. The CDR3 coding sequence is TGTGCCAGCAGCTTACAGGGTCATTCCGGCTCTGGAAACACCATATATTTT.

This clone appeared once. The rearrangement links TRBV19 to TRBJ1-3; D remains ambiguous. Trimming left V 3 bases short and J 4 bases short, with 4 bases between. The CDR3 totals 12 residues. The germline CDR1 and CDR2 sequences are LNHDA and SQIVND (reference sequence). The CDR3 sequence is CASSIGGNTIYF. CDR3 in DNA: TGTGCCAGTAGTATCGGGGGAAACACCATATATTTT.

This chain uses TRBV7-9 with TRBJ2-1, with 14 bases fitting TRBD2. CDR3 length: 16 residues. Germline-derived CDR1 and CDR2 are SEHNR and FQNEAQ (reference sequence). The J segment lost 8 bases and the V segment lost 2 bases, leaving 5 bases of the junction unmatched. The CDR3 DNA reads as TGTGCCAGCAGCTTACGGACTAGCGGGAGGATAGATGAGCAGTTCTTC. It specifies CASSLRTSGRIDEQFF.

The chain links TRBV19 to TRBJ1-1, with 8 positions matching TRBD1. This CDR3 is built from 15 residues. Per germline, CDR1 LNHDA and CDR2 SQIVND (reference sequence). Losses at the gene ends were 6 bases for V and 4 bases for J; bases not matched to a gene: 10. Written as DNA, the CDR3 is TGTGCCAGTAGGCGGTCAGGGGGCCGGGGCACTGAAGCTTTCTTT. Its translation: CASRRSGGRGTEAFF.